These 32 T cell receptor beta chains were sequenced from one sample in a study of cytotoxic CD8 clonotypes in ibrutinib-treated CLL. Clones were read by immunoSEQ multiplex PCR, and TCRdb kept only the in-frame ones, dropping some. The sample contains around 21,000 clones, roughly 72% of which appear only once. This specimen consisted of PBMCs, obtained before ibrutinib treatment. All receptors come from a human donor with chronic lymphocytic leukemia.

The chain combines TRBV2 with TRBJ2-3, with 8 bases identical to TRBD2. Germline-derived CDR1 and CDR2 are SNHLY and FYNNEI. V was pared by 6 bases and J by 3 bases, with 5 bases of the junction left unmatched. CDR3 length: 14 residues. The CDR3 region is CASRAGVFTDTQYF. CDR3 DNA sequence: TGTGCCAGCAGAGCGGGAGTTTTTACAGATACGCAGTATTTT.

This clone is medium-sized. V and J are TRBV5-1 and TRBJ2-7; D might be TRBD1 or TRBD2, each matching 5 bases. The V gene lost 1 base and the J gene lost 4 bases, with 18 bases spanning the gap. CDR3 length equals 16 residues. Germline lookup yields CDR1 SGHRS and CDR2 YFSETQ. The CDR3 DNA follows: TGCGCCAGCAGCTTGCAATATCCTGGGACGAATTACGAGCAGTACTTC. It codes for CASSLQYPGTNYEQYF.

This clone came up once. The chain has TRBV4-1 and TRBJ1-2; 8 nucleotides match TRBD1. The V gene's germline CDR1 is MGHRA and CDR2 YSYEKL. This CDR3 contains 14 residues. After removal of 3 bases from V and 4 bases from J, the junction contained 4 bases not matched to a gene. CDR3 in DNA: TGCGCCAGCAGCCAGGTACAGGGGGTCTATGGCTACACCTTC. Protein sequence: CASSQVQGVYGYTF.

The CDR3 region is CASSLRRPGGLNTEAFF. The CDR3 DNA reads TGTGCCAGCAGCTTAAGGCGGCCAGGGGGTTTGAACACTGAAGCTTTCTTT. The rearrangement links TRBV7-2 to TRBJ1-1; 7 bases map to TRBD1. There are 17 residues in the CDR3. The V segment lost 2 bases and the J segment 0 bases; nucleotides outside the gene matches: 9. The germline CDR1 and CDR2 sequences are SGHTA and FQGNSA. The full variable domain, completed using reference TRBV7-2 and TRBJ1-1, is GAGVSQSPSNKVTEKGKDVELRCDPISGHTALYWYRQSLGQGLEFLIYFQGNSAPDKSGLPSDRFSAERTGGSVSTLTIQRTQQEDSAVYLCASSLRRPGGLNTEAFFGQGTRLTVV.

The chain employs TRBV27 and TRBJ2-7; the D call may be TRBD1 or TRBD2 (5 bases each). Deletions cut 0 bases from V and 0 bases from J, with 15 bases between. This CDR3 has 17 residues. The germline V gene encodes CDR1 MNHEY and CDR2 SMNVEV (reference sequence). As DNA, the CDR3 is TGTGCCAGCAGTTTATCGATCGGGACGGGGAGCTCCTACGAGCAGTACTTC. The encoded protein is CASSLSIGTGSSYEQYF.

CDR3 bases: TGTGCCAGCAGCTCTATACCGGGACAGATGAACACTGAAGCTTTCTTT. Protein: CASSSIPGQMNTEAFF. The chain couples TRBV28 to TRBJ1-1; 7 positions agree with TRBD1. Germline lookup yields CDR1 MDHEN and CDR2 SYDVKM. The CDR3 is 16 residues long. V was pared by 6 bases and J by 0 bases, with 10 bases of the junction left unmatched.

The chain joins TRBV2 to TRBJ1-1; 8 nucleotides line up with TRBD1. The V gene's germline CDR1 is SNHLY and CDR2 FYNNEI. Losses at the gene ends were 9 bases for V and 1 base for J; bases not matched to a gene: 7. The CDR3 extends over 14 amino acids. For the CDR3, the DNA is TGTGCCAGAACCGGGACAGGCTGGAACACTGAAGCTTTCTTT. Its translation is CARTGTGWNTEAFF.

This chain links TRBV11-1 with TRBJ2-1; D is undetermined. Germline-derived CDR1 and CDR2 are SGHAT and FQDESV (reference sequence). The CDR3 is 15 amino acids. V lost 5 bases, J lost 7 bases, and 18 bases lay in between. CDR3 sequence reads: CASSVQIQTQNEQFF. CDR3 sequence (DNA): TGTGCCAGCAGCGTTCAGATCCAGACACAGAATGAGCAGTTCTTC.

This clone was seen a few times. V usage is TRBV2 and J usage is TRBJ2-1; 9 bases align to TRBD1. The CDR3 spans 15 residues. V lost 6 bases and J lost 8; bases outside the gene matches: 11. Per germline, CDR1 SNHLY and CDR2 FYNNEI. For the CDR3, the DNA is TGTGCCAGCAGAGCCCGGGACAGGGATCGGGATGAGCAGTTCTTC. Protein product: CASRARDRDRDEQFF.

The CDR3 here is CATSRDVIAASSGANVLTF. CDR3 DNA sequence: TGTGCCACCAGCAGAGATGTGATAGCAGCAAGCTCTGGGGCCAACGTCCTGACTTTC. This sequence joins TRBV15 and TRBJ2-6; D not certain. The CDR3 is 19 amino acids. The germline V and J ends were trimmed by 0 bases and 0 bases, with 15 bases remaining between them. Looked up from germline, CDR1 is LNHNV and CDR2 is YYDKDF (reference sequence).

This clone was seen only once. This chain links TRBV7-3 with TRBJ2-1; 8 bases line up with TRBD2. CDR3 size: 13 residues. The germline CDR1 and CDR2 sequences are SGHTA and FQGTGA. The V gene end was trimmed by 5 bases and the J gene end by 7 bases; junction bases not matched to a gene: 4. CDR3 loop: CASSPGLGNEQFF. The CDR3 DNA is TGTGCCAGCAGCCCGGGACTAGGAAATGAGCAGTTCTTC. Based on the CDR3 plus reference TRBV7-3 and TRBJ2-1, the full variable domain is GAGVSQTPSNKVTEKGKYVELRCDPISGHTALYWYRQSLGQGPEFLIYFQGTGAADDSGLPNDRFFAVRPEGSVSTLKIQRTERGDSAVYLCASSPGLGNEQFFGPGTRLTVL.

The chain links TRBV5-1 to TRBJ2-5, with TRBD2 identical over 7 bases. CDR1 and CDR2 from the germline V gene are SGHRS and YFSETQ. The CDR3 is 15 residues long. V lost 4 bases to trimming and J lost 5 bases; unmatched junction nucleotides: 11. The CDR3, as DNA: TGCGCCAGCAGCCCGGGGGGAGGGATATTGGAGACCCAGTACTTC. It codes for CASSPGGGILETQYF.

V and J are TRBV6-1 and TRBJ2-1; D is perhaps TRBD2 (6 bases). Germline values: CDR1 MNHNS, CDR2 SASEGT. The CDR3 is 13 residues long. The V and J ends lost 7 bases and 1 base respectively, with 8 bases between them. The CDR3 protein is CASKGTSYNEQFF. For the CDR3, the DNA is TGTGCCAGCAAAGGGACTTCCTACAATGAGCAGTTCTTC.

This clone came up once. The CDR3 protein is CASSFFTGLLAGVDGLSYEQYF. For the CDR3, the DNA is TGTGCCAGCAGTTTTTTTACAGGGTTACTAGCGGGAGTTGATGGACTTTCCTACGAGCAGTACTTC. This rearrangement joins TRBV28 to TRBJ2-7, with 11 bases lining up with TRBD2. V was clipped by 3 bases and J by 1 base; unmatched bases: 23. This CDR3 has 22 residues. Germline V CDR1 and CDR2: MDHEN, SYDVKM. The whole variable domain, filled in from reference TRBV28 and TRBJ2-7, reads DVKVTQSSRYLVKRTGEKVFLECVQDMDHENMFWYRQDPGLGLRLIYFSYDVKMKEKGDIPEGYSVSREKKERFSLILESASTNQTSMYLCASSFFTGLLAGVDGLSYEQYFGPGTRLTVT.

This clone was counted only a few times. The chain is built from TRBV30 and TRBJ2-1; D is unresolved. The V and J ends lost 2 bases and 7 bases respectively, with 3 bases between them. The germline CDR1 and CDR2 sequences are GTSNPN and SVGIG (reference sequence). The CDR3 has 10 residues. The CDR3: CAWSKNEQFF. DNA of the CDR3: TGTGCCTGGAGTAAAAATGAGCAGTTCTTC.

This chain joins TRBV30 and TRBJ2-5; 7 nucleotides line up with TRBD2. This CDR3 contains 16 residues. The V gene end was trimmed by 0 bases and the J gene end by 4 bases; junction bases not matched to a gene: 11. Germline loops: CDR1 GTSNPN, CDR2 SVGIG (reference sequence). CDR3 bases: TGTGCCTGGAGTGTACAGAGAGGCGTAGCGGGAGAGACCCAGTACTTC. This codes for CAWSVQRGVAGETQYF.

This chain links TRBV5-5 with TRBJ2-5, with 11 nucleotides matching TRBD1. Germline lookup yields CDR1 SGHKS and CDR2 YYEKEE (reference sequence). The CDR3 covers 19 residues. The trim removed 4 bases at V and 3 bases at J, leaving 17 bases unmatched. CDR3 region: CASSILGPSRDRGEETQYF. In nucleotides, the CDR3 is TGTGCCAGCAGCATTCTGGGGCCGTCCCGGGACAGGGGGGAAGAGACCCAGTACTTC. The full variable domain, rest sourced from reference TRBV5-5 and TRBJ2-5, is DAGVTQSPTHLIKTRGQQVTLRCSPISGHKSVSWYQQVLGQGPQFIFQYYEKEERGRGNFPDRFSARQFPNYSSELNVNALLLGDSALYLCASSILGPSRDRGEETQYFGPGTRLLVL.

J is TRBJ2-7 and V is TRBV6-5, with a possible D match to TRBD1 (6 bases). Germline loops: CDR1 MNHEY, CDR2 SVGAGI. The CDR3 contains 14 residues. V was clipped by 7 bases and J by 2 bases, with 15 bases between them. CDR3 in amino acids: CASKTLDRTYEQYF. Here the CDR3 DNA reads TGTGCCAGCAAGACCCTCGACAGGACCTACGAGCAGTACTTC.

The chain recombines TRBV7-3 with TRBJ2-1, with D possibly TRBD1 on 6 matching bases. The length of the CDR3 is 15 residues. Between the trimmed V and J ends, which lost 5 bases and 4 bases, there was a span of 15 bases. Germline assignment: CDR1 SGHTA and CDR2 FQGTGA. The CDR3 DNA follows: TGTGCCAGCAGCCCCGGTGGGGGCTTTTACAATGAGCAGTTCTTC. It encodes CASSPGGGFYNEQFF.

This clone appeared a single time. This chain connects TRBV19 to TRBJ1-5, with 7 bases aligning to TRBD1. The V and J ends lost 4 bases and 1 base, in that order; junction bases with no gene match: 4. This CDR3 comprises 15 residues. Germline-derived CDR1 and CDR2 are LNHDA and SQIVND (reference sequence). The DNA for the CDR3 is TGTGCCAGTAGTAAAGGGACAGCGAGCAATCAGCCCCAGCATTTT. It translates to CASSKGTASNQPQHF.

The V and J genes are TRBV19 and TRBJ2-2; 16 bases fit TRBD2. V gave up 5 bases and J gave up 5 bases; unmatched junction bases: 11. CDR3 length: 19 residues. Germline V lookup: CDR1 LNHDA, CDR2 SQIVND (reference sequence). The CDR3 DNA is TGTGCCAGTAGTCCCCCCTGGGGACTAGCGGGAGGGCGGACCGGGGAGCTGTTTTTT. As protein: CASSPPWGLAGGRTGELFF.

V and J are TRBV6-5 and TRBJ2-4; the match to TRBD2 covers 15 bases. CDR1 is MNHEY and CDR2 is SVGAGI in the germline V gene. Trimming cost V 6 bases and J 5 bases; bases outside gene matches: 2. This CDR3 region has 15 residues. The CDR3: CASRGLAGGENIQYF. CDR3 in DNA: TGTGCCAGCAGGGGACTAGCGGGAGGAGAAAACATTCAGTACTTC.

The V gene is TRBV27, the J gene TRBJ2-3, with D unclear. This CDR3 comprises 14 residues. Germline V gene data show CDR1 as MNHEY and CDR2 as SMNVEV (reference sequence). The V end lost 4 bases, the J end lost 4 bases, and 12 bases lay between the germline ends. The CDR3 nucleotides read TGTGCCAGCAGTTCTCCTGCGCAGTCAGATACGCAGTATTTT. It translates to CASSSPAQSDTQYF.

This clone was recorded only once. The chain joins TRBV27 to TRBJ2-3; TRBD2 aligns across 7 bases. Germline assignment: CDR1 MNHEY and CDR2 SMNVEV (reference sequence). The J segment lost 8 bases and the V segment lost 3 bases, leaving 8 bases of the junction unmatched. The CDR3 sequence is 14 residues long. The CDR3 DNA reads as TGTGCCAGCAGTTTTGGCAGGGAGGGAGGTACGCAGTATTTT. Its translation is CASSFGREGGTQYF.

The genes are TRBV13 and TRBJ2-3; TRBD2 matches 11 bases. V was pared by 5 bases and J by 4 bases, with 8 bases of the junction left unmatched. This CDR3 comprises 16 residues. CDR1 PRHDT and CDR2 FYEKMQ come from the germline V gene (reference sequence). The CDR3 region is CASSTSLAGGADTQYF. The CDR3 DNA sequence: TGTGCCAGCAGCACCTCATTAGCGGGAGGGGCAGATACGCAGTATTTT.

The J gene is TRBJ2-1, the V gene TRBV19, with no clear D. V was pared by 1 base and J by 9 bases, with 19 bases between. CDR1 is LNHDA, CDR2 SQIVND, per germline (reference sequence). The CDR3 runs 16 residues. The CDR3 loop is CASSIARSIRVFEQFF. The CDR3 DNA reads TGTGCCAGTAGTATAGCAAGGAGTATTAGGGTCTTTGAGCAGTTCTTC.

The V call is TRBV27, the J call TRBJ2-5; perhaps TRBD1 as D (5 bases). CDR1 is MNHEY, CDR2 SMNVEV, per germline (reference sequence). Trimming removed 9 bases from V and 3 bases from J, with 14 bases in between. The CDR3 covers 13 residues. CDR3 in amino acids: CASRLIGEETQYF. CDR3 sequence (DNA): TGTGCCAGTAGGCTTATAGGGGAAGAGACCCAGTACTTC.

This chain connects TRBV19 to TRBJ2-7; D not resolved. This CDR3 has 16 residues. Germline CDR1 and CDR2: LNHDA and SQIVND (reference sequence). Between the trimmed V and J ends, which lost 5 bases and 2 bases, there was a span of 19 bases. The CDR3 here is CASSAVPGFPTYEQYF. The CDR3 DNA follows: TGTGCCAGTAGTGCAGTGCCGGGCTTTCCTACCTACGAGCAGTACTTC.

The chain is built from TRBV7-2 and TRBJ2-2; no firm D call. V shed 5 bases and J shed 1 base, with 8 bases lying between them. The CDR3 consists of 14 residues. CDR1 is SGHTA, CDR2 FQGNSA, per germline. The CDR3: CASSPSQNTGELFF. The CDR3 region has the DNA TGTGCCAGCAGCCCGAGTCAGAACACCGGGGAGCTGTTTTTT. The variable domain in full, completed from reference TRBV7-2 and TRBJ2-2, reads GAGVSQSPSNKVTEKGKDVELRCDPISGHTALYWYRQSLGQGLEFLIYFQGNSAPDKSGLPSDRFSAERTGGSVSTLTIQRTQQEDSAVYLCASSPSQNTGELFFGEGSRLTVL.

The chain links TRBV6-6 to TRBJ2-7, with D unresolved. CDR1 is MNHNY, CDR2 SVGAGI, per germline (reference sequence). The CDR3 runs 11 residues. Trimming cost V 6 bases and J 3 bases, with 6 bases left between them. Here the CDR3 reads CASSKHYEQYF. CDR3 coding DNA: TGTGCCAGCAGCAAACACTACGAGCAGTACTTC.

This chain joins TRBV9 and TRBJ2-1, with 12 bases matching TRBD2. Trimming cost V 3 bases and J 6 bases; bases outside gene matches: 16. The germline V gene encodes CDR1 SGDLS and CDR2 YYNGEE. The CDR3 has 19 residues. The CDR3 protein is CASSDRGLAGPISLNEQFF. In DNA form, the CDR3 reads TGTGCCAGCAGCGACCGAGGACTAGCGGGACCCATATCGCTCAATGAGCAGTTCTTC.

This clone is termed medium-sized. The CDR3 is CASSPYGGVTDTQYF. CDR3 DNA sequence: TGTGCCAGCAGCCCTTATGGTGGCGTCACAGATACGCAGTATTTT. The V and J genes are TRBV14 and TRBJ2-3; D gene ambiguous. This CDR3 has 15 residues. The germline V gene encodes CDR1 SGHDN and CDR2 FVKESK. The V end lost 4 bases, the J end lost 2 bases, and 13 bases lay between the germline ends.